These T cell receptor beta chains were read from a single sample in a study of Ad26.COV2.S vaccination and SARS-CoV-2 variants. Only in-frame clones appear in the TCRdb table, and some are missing; sequencing was by immunoSEQ multiplex PCR. The sample holds roughly 100,000 clones, about three quarters seen once. This specimen was peripheral blood, taken after recovery from COVID-19. The receptors come from a human donor who had recovered from COVID-19. The CDR3 runs from the conserved cysteine through the conserved F or W. Fields, in order: V gene, D gene, J gene, CDR3 DNA, CDR3 protein. A D gene is named only where the DNA matches it firmly.

TRBV5-1,-,TRBJ2-1,TGCGCCAGCAGCCGGGGTGGGGATGAGCAGTTCTTC,CASSRGGDEQFF
TRBV28,TRBD2,TRBJ2-3,TGTGCCAGCACCACTAGCGGGGGTTACACAGATACGCAGTATTTT,CASTTSGGYTDTQYF
TRBV10-2,-,TRBJ2-2,TGCGCCAGCCGGCCAGAAAGTATGGTCGGGGAGCTGTTTTTT,CASRPESMVGELFF
TRBV14,-,TRBJ2-5,TGTGCCAGCAGCCACGGTTCGTTCTCAGAGACCCAGTACTTC,CASSHGSFSETQYF
TRBV5-1,-,TRBJ1-4,TGCGCCAGCAGCTTGGCCGTGGGGGAGGCAAATGAAAAACTGTTTTTT,CASSLAVGEANEKLFF
TRBV10-3,-,TRBJ2-1,TGTGCCATCAGTGAGTCCGGATCCGATGAGCAGTTCTTC,CAISESGSDEQFF
TRBV6-6,-,TRBJ1-5,TGTGCCAGCACCTCCTCTGCCGGGGATCAGCCCCAGCATTTT,CASTSSAGDQPQHF
TRBV7-7,TRBD2,TRBJ2-5,TGTGCCAGCAGCTTAGCGACTAGCGGGGCCCAGGGGGCCCAGTACTTC,CASSLATSGAQGAQYF
TRBV7-9,TRBD1,TRBJ2-2,TGTGCCAGCAGCTCGACAGGGCGAACCGGGGAGCTGTTTTTT,CASSSTGRTGELFF
TRBV12-5,-,TRBJ1-1,TGTGCTAGTGGTCCGGGTGGACCGAGAACAGCTGAAGCTTTCTTT,CASGPGGPRTAEAFF